The 9 T cell receptor beta chains presented below share a single source sample, sequenced in a study of T cell responses to AZD1222 COVID-19 vaccine. Sequenced by immunoSEQ multiplex PCR; TCRdb stores in-frame clones only, minus some. The sample contains approximately 100,000 clones, 90% of which appear only once. The specimen was peripheral blood, collected 28 days after the second AZD1222 dose. These receptors all come from an adult who received the AZD1222 COVID-19 vaccine.

The V and J genes are TRBV7-6 and TRBJ2-1; the match to TRBD1 covers 7 bases. CDR3 length: 16 residues. V was pared by 5 bases and J by 6 bases, with 13 bases of the junction left unmatched. Germline assignment: CDR1 SGHVS and CDR2 FNYEAQ. The CDR3 region has the DNA TGTGCCAGCAGCAAAACAGGGGTTCTACAGGGCAATGAGCAGTTCTTC. Its protein product is CASSKTGVLQGNEQFF.

This clone showed up just a few times. The gene calls are TRBV2 and TRBJ1-1, with D possibly TRBD1 on 5 matching bases. The CDR3 spans 14 residues. CDR1 and CDR2 from the germline V gene are SNHLY and FYNNEI. Trimming stripped 6 bases from V and 8 bases from J, with 19 bases between. The DNA for the CDR3 is TGTGCCAGCAGGCTCGACATGGGGCGAGGGGAAGCTTTCTTT. Amino acid sequence: CASRLDMGRGEAFF.

In its sample, this clone was seen once. V is TRBV19 and J is TRBJ1-2, with D perhaps matching TRBD1 (5 bases). The V gene's germline CDR1 is LNHDA and CDR2 SQIVND (reference sequence). Trimming stripped 5 bases from V and 4 bases from J, with 17 bases between. The CDR3 sequence is 15 residues long. Here the CDR3 reads CASSAQHQGAYGYTF. DNA for the CDR3: TGTGCCAGTAGTGCTCAACACCAGGGCGCCTATGGCTACACCTTC.

This chain links TRBV16 with TRBJ1-5, with D hard to call. Germline CDR1 is KGHSY and CDR2 is FQNENV. The CDR3 contains 15 residues. The germline V and J ends were trimmed by 4 bases and 0 bases, with 10 bases remaining between them. The CDR3 DNA sequence: TGTGCCAGCAGCCTGTCAGACGATAGCAATCAGCCCCAGCATTTT. Its translation is CASSLSDDSNQPQHF.

V usage is TRBV6-6 and J usage is TRBJ2-3; unclear D gene. V shed 2 bases and J shed 5 bases, with 2 bases lying between them. In germline, CDR1 is MNHNY, CDR2 SVGAGI (reference sequence). The CDR3 is 11 amino acids. CDR3: CASSYLDTQYF. The CDR3 region has the DNA TGTGCCAGCAGTTACCTAGATACGCAGTATTTT.

This sequence joins TRBV7-3 and TRBJ1-6; TRBD1 matches at 7 bases. The CDR3 has 14 amino acids. From germline, CDR1 is SGHTA and CDR2 FQGTGA. Trimming removed 2 bases from V and 6 bases from J; junction bases left unmatched: 1. The CDR3 DNA sequence: TGTGCCAGCAGCTTAGGACAGGTTAATTCACCCCTCCACTTT. Residues: CASSLGQVNSPLHF.

This clone came up a few times. V usage is TRBV5-1 and J usage is TRBJ2-7; D gene uncertain. The CDR3 has 13 amino acids. V was clipped by 0 bases and J by 4 bases, with 8 bases between them. Germline V lookup: CDR1 SGHRS, CDR2 YFSETQ. CDR3: CASSLASLYEQYF. The CDR3 coding sequence is TGCGCCAGCAGCTTGGCTAGTTTATACGAGCAGTACTTC.

This clone has a single count. The gene calls are TRBV2 and TRBJ1-6; D call uncertain. The CDR3 runs 13 residues. V dropped 7 bases and J dropped 9 bases, with 13 bases sitting between them. The V gene's germline CDR1 is SNHLY and CDR2 FYNNEI. CDR3 nucleotide sequence: TGTGCCAGCAATACAGATCTTGGTTCACCCCTCCACTTT. It codes for CASNTDLGSPLHF.

V and J are TRBV13 and TRBJ2-7; tentatively, D is TRBD1 (5 bases). The CDR3 runs 11 residues. Trimming took 5 bases from V and 7 from J, leaving 9 bases between them. Germline lookup yields CDR1 PRHDT and CDR2 FYEKMQ (reference sequence). The CDR3 DNA is TGTGCCAGCAGCGGGAACAGGGAGCAGTACTTC. It encodes CASSGNREQYF.